This note documents a single TCR beta chain sequence. One end of the junction is discordant with germline, which a read error may explain. The sample belongs to a study of cytomegalovirus exposure and HLA in healthy donors. The study ran its PCR with 60 Vbeta and 13 Jbeta primers. Libraries were prepared by immunoSEQ multiplex PCR; TCRdb keeps only in-frame clonotypes and omits some of them. The sample lists tens of thousands of clones; about 80% were seen once. There are 14 residues in the CDR3. Germline values: CDR1 SEHNR, CDR2 FQNEAQ (reference sequence). The sequence derives from a man aged 50 to 59 in good health and CMV-seropositive. The chain combines TRBV7-9 with TRBJ2-3, with 11 bases fitting TRBD2. What was sequenced was PBMCs. CDR3 protein: CSSSLAGGPDTQYF. CDR3 bases: TGTTCCAGCAGCTTAGCGGGAGGGCCAGATACGCAGTATTTT. Drawing the rest from reference TRBV7-9 and TRBJ2-3, the complete variable domain is DTGVSQNPRHKITKRGQNVTFRCDPISEHNRLYWYRQTLGQGPEFLTYFQNEAQLEKSRLLSDRFSAERPKGSFSTLEIQRTEQGDSAMYLCSSSLAGGPDTQYFGPGTRLTVL.